What follows are 2 T cell receptor beta chains derived from one specimen sequenced in a study of early T cells in non-severe SARS-CoV-2 infection. TCRdb analysed the 5' RACE reads with MiXCR anew, one entry per CDR3 protein. The sample consists of approximately 57,000 distinct CDR3 sequences, approximately 12% of them appearing once. Sequences were obtained from whole blood. The origin of the receptors is an adult who was a healthcare worker with PCR-confirmed SARS-CoV-2 infection or an uninfected control (not recorded which).

This clonotype showed up many times. This chain joins TRBV7-8 and TRBJ1-2, with a tentative D call TRBD1 (6 bases). Per germline, CDR1 SGHVS and CDR2 FQNEAQ. Trimming removed 3 bases from V and 8 bases from J, with 13 bases in between. The CDR3 consists of 13 residues. In DNA form, the CDR3 reads TGTGCCAGCAGCTTCGGACAGATTATGGGCTACACCTTC. Translation: CASSFGQIMGYTF.

This clonotype was picked up many times. The chain joins TRBV27 to TRBJ1-2; TRBD1 agrees at 7 bases. The J segment lost 8 bases and the V segment lost 0 bases, leaving 6 bases of the junction unmatched. Germline V gene data show CDR1 as MNHEY and CDR2 as SMNVEV (reference sequence). The CDR3 spans 14 residues. The CDR3 DNA reads TGTGCCAGCAGTTTATCGGGGACAGCGATCGGCTACACCTTC. It translates to CASSLSGTAIGYTF.